A single sample gave rise to the 18 T cell receptor beta chains below, sequenced in a study of T cells in localized non-small cell lung cancer. Assay used: immunoSEQ multiplex PCR; TCRdb lists only in-frame clones, some missing. Of tens of thousands of clones listed, around 80% are singletons. The specimen comprised peripheral blood, sampled before any cancer treatment. The receptor source for this set is a male donor at least 60 years old with stage III squamous cell lung carcinoma.

The V and J genes are TRBV5-4 and TRBJ1-2, with D possibly TRBD1 on 6 matching bases. There are 14 residues in the CDR3. In germline, CDR1 is SGHNT, CDR2 YYREEE (reference sequence). V lost 0 bases to trimming and J lost 4 bases, with 10 bases between them. The CDR3 sequence is CASSLAGAGYGYTF. In DNA form, the CDR3 reads TGTGCCAGCAGCTTGGCAGGGGCCGGCTATGGCTACACCTTC.

V and J are TRBV30 and TRBJ2-7, with 9 bases lining up with TRBD1. CDR3 length equals 15 residues. Germline CDR1 and CDR2: GTSNPN and SVGIG (reference sequence). V shed 0 bases, J shed 0 bases, and the junction held 3 bases outside the gene matches. The CDR3 is CAWSVGTGSSYEQYF. CDR3 nucleotide sequence: TGTGCCTGGAGTGTCGGGACAGGGAGCTCCTACGAGCAGTACTTC. The full variable domain, completed using reference TRBV30 and TRBJ2-7, is SQTIHQWPATLVQPVGSPLSLECTVEGTSNPNLYWYRQAAGRGLQLLFYSVGIGQISSEVPQNLSASRPQDRQFILSSKKLLLSDSGFYLCAWSVGTGSSYEQYFGPGTRLTVT.

The count of this clone is one. This chain connects TRBV4-2 to TRBJ1-1; no clear D. V lost 1 base to trimming and J lost 9 bases, with 15 bases between them. This CDR3 contains 14 residues. The V gene's germline CDR1 is LGHNA and CDR2 YNFKEQ. Here the CDR3 DNA reads TGTGCCAGCAGCCAAGCCTGGGAGGCAGATAAAGCTTTCTTT. It translates to CASSQAWEADKAFF.

The chain links TRBV30 to TRBJ1-3; D remains ambiguous. The length of the CDR3 is 13 residues. With 3 bases removed from V and 0 bases from J, the gap between germline ends came to 6 bases. Germline V gene data show CDR1 as GTSNPN and CDR2 as SVGIG (reference sequence). DNA of the CDR3: TGTGCCTGGAGCAGTCTCTCTGGAAACACCATATATTTT. It yields the protein CAWSSLSGNTIYF.

This clone was recorded only once. V gene TRBV11-2 combines with J gene TRBJ2-2; no clear D gene. CDR3 length: 13 amino acids. Trimming cost V 0 bases and J 13 bases, with 12 bases left between them. Germline CDR1 is SGHAT and CDR2 is FQNNGV. CDR3: CASSLDMGRGLFF. The CDR3 nucleotides read TGTGCCAGCAGCTTAGATATGGGCCGAGGGCTGTTTTTT.

CDR3 in DNA: TGTGCCTGGACAGGGTGGGCAAACACCATATATTTT. This encodes CAWTGWANTIYF. The chain recombines TRBV30 with TRBJ1-3; a possible D gene is TRBD1 (5 bases). CDR3 length: 12 residues. V lost 4 bases and J lost 6, with 10 bases in between. Looked up from germline, CDR1 is GTSNPN and CDR2 is SVGIG (reference sequence).

V usage is TRBV7-2 and J usage is TRBJ2-7; the match to TRBD2 covers 8 bases. Unmatched junction bases numbered 8, after V lost 5 bases and J lost 5 bases. The CDR3 length is 14 residues. CDR1 SGHTA and CDR2 FQGNSA come from the germline V gene. The CDR3 nucleotides read TGTGCCAGCAGCCCCCGGACTAGCTGGGACGAGCAGTACTTC. This translates into CASSPRTSWDEQYF. Supplemented by reference TRBV7-2 and TRBJ2-7, the full variable domain reads GAGVSQSPSNKVTEKGKDVELRCDPISGHTALYWYRQSLGQGLEFLIYFQGNSAPDKSGLPSDRFSAERTGGSVSTLTIQRTQQEDSAVYLCASSPRTSWDEQYFGPGTRLTVT.

The chain couples TRBV6-6 to TRBJ2-1, with 9 bases fitting TRBD1. The CDR3 totals 15 residues. Trimming cost V 2 bases and J 9 bases; bases outside gene matches: 8. The V gene's germline CDR1 is MNHNY and CDR2 SVGAGI (reference sequence). CDR3 DNA: TGTGCCAGCAGTTACCCGGGACAGGGTAACGGTGAGCAGTTCTTC. It codes for CASSYPGQGNGEQFF.

Comments on this clone: Other nucleotide sequences in the sample specify the same CDR3. The gene calls are TRBV29-1 and TRBJ1-4; 9 nucleotides agree with TRBD1. CDR1 is SQVTM, CDR2 ANQGSEA, per germline. V shed 5 bases and J 8 bases; nucleotides not matched to a gene: 3. The CDR3 consists of 12 residues. The chain's CDR3 is CSVPDRGEKLFF. The CDR3 DNA reads TGCAGCGTTCCTGACAGGGGGGAAAAACTGTTTTTT.

The chain recombines TRBV5-1 with TRBJ2-1; TRBD1 is a possible D gene (6 bases). The CDR3 extends over 13 amino acids. Germline loops: CDR1 SGHRS, CDR2 YFSETQ. Between the trimmed V and J ends, which lost 2 bases and 7 bases, there was a span of 10 bases. CDR3 DNA: TGCGCCAGCAGCTTTCAGGGGTGGAATGAGCAGTTCTTC. Its translation: CASSFQGWNEQFF.

The chain uses TRBV29-1 and TRBJ2-3, with D uncertain. With 4 bases removed from V and 2 bases from J, the gap between germline ends came to 7 bases. The CDR3 totals 12 residues. Germline V gene lookup returns CDR1 SQVTM and CDR2 ANQGSEA. The CDR3 bases are TGCAGCGTTGGGCAGAACACAGATACGCAGTATTTT. Translated: CSVGQNTDTQYF.

This chain uses TRBV6-6 with TRBJ2-3, with 14 bases aligning to TRBD2. V lost 2 bases to trimming and J lost 5 bases; unmatched junction nucleotides: 3. The CDR3 sequence is 16 residues long. From germline, CDR1 is MNHNY and CDR2 SVGAGI (reference sequence). The CDR3 DNA reads as TGTGCCAGCAGTTACCCAGGGACTAGCGGGGGAGATACGCAGTATTTT. Translation: CASSYPGTSGGDTQYF.

CDR3 coding DNA: TGTGCCAGCAGCATTCGGGGGGGAGAGCAGTACTTC. This codes for CASSIRGGEQYF. V and J are TRBV5-6 and TRBJ2-7, with 8 nucleotides matching TRBD2. Per the germline V gene, CDR1 is SGHDT and CDR2 is YYEEEE. CDR3 length equals 12 residues. The J segment lost 7 bases and the V segment lost 4 bases, leaving 4 bases of the junction unmatched.

CDR3 in amino acids: CASSQRANTGELFF. CDR3 sequence (DNA): TGCGCCAGCAGCCAGCGGGCGAACACCGGGGAGCTGTTTTTT. The gene calls are TRBV5-1 and TRBJ2-2; possibly TRBD2 for D (6 bases). CDR1 is SGHRS, CDR2 YFSETQ, per germline. This CDR3 has 14 residues. Trimming pared 4 bases from V and 0 bases from J, leaving 7 bases between.

This clone was seen just once. This chain uses TRBV5-1 with TRBJ1-1; 9 bases line up with TRBD1. V shed 4 bases, J shed 5 bases, and the junction held 9 bases outside the gene matches. The germline V gene has CDR1 SGHRS and CDR2 YFSETQ. The CDR3 is made up of 15 amino acids. This CDR3 is CASSALQGARTEAFF. CDR3 in DNA: TGCGCCAGCAGCGCATTACAGGGGGCGCGGACTGAAGCTTTCTTT.

This rearrangement joins TRBV2 to TRBJ2-5; D is uncertain. V shed 4 bases and J shed 5 bases, with 11 bases lying between them. In germline, CDR1 is SNHLY, CDR2 FYNNEI. CDR3 length: 13 amino acids. This chain's CDR3 is CASSGQIDETQYF. Written as DNA, the CDR3 is TGTGCCAGCAGTGGACAAATAGACGAGACCCAGTACTTC.

The rearrangement links TRBV25-1 to TRBJ2-2; D tentatively reads TRBD1 or TRBD2 (5 bases each). CDR3 length equals 13 residues. The germline gives CDR1 MGHDK, CDR2 SYGVNS. Trimming took 2 bases from V and 14 from J, leaving 15 bases between them. CDR3 amino acids: CASSEIGWGTLFF. The CDR3 region has the DNA TGTGCCAGCAGTGAAATCGGATGGGGGACCCTGTTTTTT.

This clone was recorded only once. A read error is possible here, since a much larger clone lies one base away. This same CDR3 is encoded by further DNA sequences in the sample. This chain links TRBV7-9 with TRBJ1-2; TRBD1 matches 7 bases. CDR1 and CDR2 (germline): SEHNR, FQNEAQ (reference sequence). This CDR3 comprises 13 residues. With 1 base clipped from V and 5 bases from J, the junction kept 1 base outside the gene matches. The CDR3 DNA follows: TGTGCCAGCAGCTTAGGACAGGGTTATGGCTACACCTTC. The encoded protein is CASSLGQGYGYTF.